Given below is one TCR beta chain in context. Its antigen is unknown. Between the trimmed V and J ends, which lost 5 bases and 3 bases, there was a span of 14 bases. Germline CDR1 GTSNPN, CDR2 SVGIG (reference sequence). CDR3 size: 14 residues. The sample originates from a study of T cell responses to AZD1222 COVID-19 vaccine. Findings of the study overall: Baseline seropositivity characterized only a handful of AZD1222 recipients.

Produced via immunoSEQ multiplex PCR; TCRdb's table is partial and in-frame only. This sample has around 150,000 clones, with more than 75% found just once. The source was peripheral blood, collected on day 0 of AZD1222 vaccination. This chain uses TRBV30 with TRBJ1-5; TRBD1 is a possible D gene (5 bases). This receptor was identified in an adult in good health. CDR3 nucleotides: TGTGCCTGGGCTCTGGGGGATCCCAATCAGCCCCAGCATTTT. It yields the protein CAWALGDPNQPQHF. The variable domain in full, completed from reference TRBV30 and TRBJ1-5, reads SQTIHQWPATLVQPVGSPLSLECTVEGTSNPNLYWYRQAAGRGLQLLFYSVGIGQISSEVPQNLSASRPQDRQFILSSKKLLLSDSGFYLCAWALGDPNQPQHFGDGTRLSIL.